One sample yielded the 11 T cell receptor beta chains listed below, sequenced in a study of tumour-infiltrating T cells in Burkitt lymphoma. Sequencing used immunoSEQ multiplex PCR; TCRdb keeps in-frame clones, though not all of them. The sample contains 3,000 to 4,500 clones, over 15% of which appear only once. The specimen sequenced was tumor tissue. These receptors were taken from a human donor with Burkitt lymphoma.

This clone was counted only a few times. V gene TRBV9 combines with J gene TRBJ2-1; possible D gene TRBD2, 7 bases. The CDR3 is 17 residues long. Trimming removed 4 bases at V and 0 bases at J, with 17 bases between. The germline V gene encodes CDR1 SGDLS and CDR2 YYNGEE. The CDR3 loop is CASSRGGGKYSYNEQFF. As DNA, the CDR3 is TGTGCCAGCAGCAGAGGGGGGGGGAAGTACTCCTACAATGAGCAGTTCTTC.

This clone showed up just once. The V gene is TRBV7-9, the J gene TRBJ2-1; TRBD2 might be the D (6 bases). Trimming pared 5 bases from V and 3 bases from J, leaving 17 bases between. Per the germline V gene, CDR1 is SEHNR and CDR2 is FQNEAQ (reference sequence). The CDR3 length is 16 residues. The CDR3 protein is CASSPASVGLYNEQFF. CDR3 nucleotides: TGTGCCAGCAGCCCCGCTAGCGTCGGGCTCTACAATGAGCAGTTCTTC.

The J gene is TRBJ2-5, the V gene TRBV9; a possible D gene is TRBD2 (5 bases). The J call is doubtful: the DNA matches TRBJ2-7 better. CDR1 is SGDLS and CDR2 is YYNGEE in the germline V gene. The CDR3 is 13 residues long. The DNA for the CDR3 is TGTGCCAGCAGCGTAGGGACTGGCACCGAGCAGTACTTC. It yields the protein CASSVGTGTEQYF.

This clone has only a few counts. CDR3 DNA sequence: TGTGCCAGCAGTGTGCATCCGAACACTGAAGCTTTCTTT. It yields the protein CASSVHPNTEAFF. The chain combines TRBV2 with TRBJ1-1; D remains ambiguous. The CDR3 covers 13 residues. V was trimmed by 4 bases and J by 1 base, leaving 7 bases between them. Per the germline V gene, CDR1 is SNHLY and CDR2 is FYNNEI.

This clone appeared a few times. CDR3 loop: CASSQGKGKETQYF. The CDR3 region has the DNA TGCGCCAGCAGTCAGGGGAAAGGTAAAGAGACCCAGTACTTC. The chain links TRBV23-1 to TRBJ2-5, with no clear D. TRBV23-1 is an open reading frame whose function is uncertain. The length of the CDR3 is 14 residues. V was shortened by 3 bases and J by 3 bases, with 11 bases between the two germline ends.

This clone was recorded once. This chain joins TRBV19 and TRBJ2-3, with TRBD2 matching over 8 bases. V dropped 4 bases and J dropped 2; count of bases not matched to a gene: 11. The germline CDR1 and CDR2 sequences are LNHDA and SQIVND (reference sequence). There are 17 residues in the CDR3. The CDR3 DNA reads TGTGCCAGTAGTAGGATGAGGATGCGGGAGGCCACAGATACGCAGTATTTT. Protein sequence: CASSRMRMREATDTQYF. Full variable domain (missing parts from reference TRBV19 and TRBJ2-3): DGGITQSPKYLFRKEGQNVTLSCEQNLNHDAMYWYRQDPGQGLRLIYYSQIVNDFQKGDIAEGYSVSREKKESFPLTVTSAQKNPTAFYLCASSRMRMREATDTQYFGPGTRLTVL.

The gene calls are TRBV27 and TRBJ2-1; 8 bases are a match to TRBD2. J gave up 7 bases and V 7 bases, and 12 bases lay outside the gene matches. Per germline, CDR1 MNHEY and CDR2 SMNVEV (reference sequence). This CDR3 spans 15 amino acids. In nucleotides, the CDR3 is TGTGCCAGCAATGTGGGTGCGGGAGGTTGGAATGAGCAGTTCTTC. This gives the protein CASNVGAGGWNEQFF.

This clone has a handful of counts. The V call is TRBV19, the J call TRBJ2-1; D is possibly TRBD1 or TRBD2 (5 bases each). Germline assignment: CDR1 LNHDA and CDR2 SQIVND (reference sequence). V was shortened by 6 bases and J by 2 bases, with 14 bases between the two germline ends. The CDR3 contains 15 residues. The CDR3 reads CASRPGTAPYNEQFF. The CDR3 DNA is TGTGCCAGTAGACCCGGGACGGCCCCCTACAATGAGCAGTTCTTC.

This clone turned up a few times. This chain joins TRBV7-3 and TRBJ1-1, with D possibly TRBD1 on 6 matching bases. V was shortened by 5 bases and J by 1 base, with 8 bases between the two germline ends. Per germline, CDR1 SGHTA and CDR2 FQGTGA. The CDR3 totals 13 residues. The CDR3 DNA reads TGTGCCAGCAGCCCGGGACAGAACACTGAAGCTTTCTTT. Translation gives CASSPGQNTEAFF.

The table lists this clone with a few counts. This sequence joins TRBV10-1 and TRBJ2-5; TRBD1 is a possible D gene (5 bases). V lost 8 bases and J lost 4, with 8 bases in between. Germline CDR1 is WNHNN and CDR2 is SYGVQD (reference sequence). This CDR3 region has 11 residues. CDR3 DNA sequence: TGCGCCAGCCGAAGGGGAGAGACCCAGTACTTC. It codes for CASRRGETQYF.

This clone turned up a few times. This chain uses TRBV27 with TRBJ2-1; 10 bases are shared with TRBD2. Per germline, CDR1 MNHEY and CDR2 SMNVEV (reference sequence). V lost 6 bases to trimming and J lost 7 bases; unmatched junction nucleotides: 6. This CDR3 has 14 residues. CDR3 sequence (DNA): TGTGCCAGCAGGCTAGCGGGAGTGAGGAATGAGCAGTTCTTC. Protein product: CASRLAGVRNEQFF.